The 21 T cell receptor beta chains in this list originate from one sample, sequenced in a study of cytomegalovirus exposure and HLA in healthy donors. This PCR relied on a set of 60 Vbeta primers and 13 Jbeta primers. Assay used: immunoSEQ multiplex PCR; TCRdb lists only in-frame clones, some missing. The table has under 55,000 clones, roughly 69% seen once. The sample taken for sequencing was PBMCs. The receptors were gathered from a woman aged 25 to 39 in good health and CMV-seronegative.

The chain carries TRBV6-5 and TRBJ2-1, with 7 bases that match TRBD2. The CDR3 spans 15 residues. V shed 4 bases, J shed 9 bases, and the junction held 12 bases outside the gene matches. From germline, CDR1 is MNHEY and CDR2 SVGAGI. CDR3 DNA: TGTGCCAGCAGTTCCCGGACTAGAGGTGCCGGTGAGCAGTTCTTC. Translated: CASSSRTRGAGEQFF.

This rearrangement joins TRBV28 to TRBJ1-1; 8 bases fit TRBD1. CDR1 is MDHEN and CDR2 is SYDVKM in the germline V gene. The CDR3 is made up of 19 amino acids. V lost 11 bases, J lost 0 bases, and 23 bases stayed unmatched. The CDR3 bases are TGTGCCTCCCCCCCTTCCCCCGACAGGGGCGTTAAGATGAACACTGAAGCTTTCTTT. Encoded protein: CASPPSPDRGVKMNTEAFF. Combining the CDR3 with reference TRBV28 and TRBJ1-1 gives the whole variable domain DVKVTQSSRYLVKRTGEKVFLECVQDMDHENMFWYRQDPGLGLRLIYFSYDVKMKEKGDIPEGYSVSREKKERFSLILESASTNQTSMYLCASPPSPDRGVKMNTEAFFGQGTRLTVV.

This clone was observed once. The rearrangement links TRBV7-9 to TRBJ2-4; D perhaps matches TRBD2 (6 bases). This CDR3 contains 14 residues. Germline V gene lookup returns CDR1 SEHNR and CDR2 FQNEAQ (reference sequence). V shed 5 bases and J shed 6 bases, with 14 bases lying between them. The CDR3 reads CASSEPGLRNIQYF. CDR3 in DNA: TGTGCCAGCAGCGAGCCGGGACTGAGAAACATTCAGTACTTC. Combining the CDR3 with reference TRBV7-9 and TRBJ2-4 gives the whole variable domain DTGVSQNPRHKITKRGQNVTFRCDPISEHNRLYWYRQTLGQGPEFLTYFQNEAQLEKSRLLSDRFSAERPKGSFSTLEIQRTEQGDSAMYLCASSEPGLRNIQYFGAGTRLSVL.

This chain connects TRBV7-9 to TRBJ2-7; D perhaps matches TRBD1 (6 bases). CDR3 size: 13 residues. V lost 8 bases and J lost 7, with 18 bases in between. Germline-derived CDR1 and CDR2 are SEHNR and FQNEAQ (reference sequence). The DNA for the CDR3 is TGTGCCAGCTCAAGGGACAAAGGTGGGGAGCAGTACTTC. Protein: CASSRDKGGEQYF.

This sequence joins TRBV27 and TRBJ2-7; D is possibly TRBD1 (5 bases). The germline V gene encodes CDR1 MNHEY and CDR2 SMNVEV (reference sequence). The V end lost 5 bases, the J end lost 2 bases, and 10 bases lay between the germline ends. The CDR3 has 13 residues. CDR3 in DNA: TGTGCCAGCAGTACAGGATTCGCCTACGAGCAGTACTTC. It is translated as CASSTGFAYEQYF.

The gene calls are TRBV6-1 and TRBJ2-1; 9 bases are a match to TRBD2. Germline CDR1 is MNHNS and CDR2 is SASEGT. Trimming at V came to 4 bases and at J to 3 bases, leaving 4 bases not matched to a gene. The CDR3 consists of 15 residues. CDR3 in amino acids: CASSVSGSGYNEQFF. The CDR3, as DNA: TGTGCCAGCAGTGTTAGCGGGAGCGGCTACAATGAGCAGTTCTTC.

This clone came up a few times. The DNA of the CDR3 is TGCGCCAGCAGCCAAGATGCCGGGACAGAGATTTGGGGCTACACCTTC. Translating it yields CASSQDAGTEIWGYTF. The chain recombines TRBV4-1 with TRBJ1-2; TRBD1 matches 7 bases. The trim removed 0 bases at V and 8 bases at J, leaving 12 bases unmatched. This CDR3 region has 16 residues. Looked up from germline, CDR1 is MGHRA and CDR2 is YSYEKL.

The J gene is TRBJ2-1, the V gene TRBV6-6, with D possibly TRBD2 on 6 matching bases. The CDR3 covers 15 residues. The V gene's germline CDR1 is MNHNY and CDR2 SVGAGI (reference sequence). The V end lost 7 bases, the J end lost 3 bases, and 16 bases lay between the germline ends. CDR3 in amino acids: CASTPGVADYNEQFF. CDR3 DNA: TGTGCCAGCACCCCTGGAGTAGCGGACTACAATGAGCAGTTCTTC.

This clone was seen only a few times. The chain uses TRBV5-1 and TRBJ2-1; 10 nucleotides match TRBD2. J gave up 4 bases and V 0 bases, and 4 bases lay outside the gene matches. The length of the CDR3 is 16 residues. Germline V lookup: CDR1 SGHRS, CDR2 YFSETQ. Here the CDR3 reads CASSLGTSGLYNEQFF. The CDR3 coding sequence is TGCGCCAGCAGCTTGGGGACTAGCGGCCTGTACAATGAGCAGTTCTTC.

V gene TRBV5-1 combines with J gene TRBJ2-7; no clear D. CDR1 is SGHRS and CDR2 is YFSETQ in the germline V gene. V dropped 4 bases and J dropped 0 bases, with 17 bases sitting between them. The length of the CDR3 is 16 residues. The CDR3, as DNA: TGCGCCAGCAGCCCACCACTAAGCCCCCCCTCCTACGAGCAGTACTTC. Protein: CASSPPLSPPSYEQYF.

Only a few counts were recorded for this clone. The rearrangement links TRBV6-1 to TRBJ1-3, with D tentatively TRBD1 (6 bases). Trimming cost V 6 bases and J 2 bases, with 11 bases left between them. The length of the CDR3 is 14 residues. Germline V gene lookup returns CDR1 MNHNS and CDR2 SASEGT. CDR3 amino acids: CASRPGDPGNTIYF. CDR3 bases: TGTGCCAGCAGGCCAGGGGATCCTGGAAACACCATATATTTT.

The chain carries TRBV30 and TRBJ2-7; D may be TRBD1 (5 bases). Germline V CDR1 and CDR2: GTSNPN, SVGIG (reference sequence). The CDR3 spans 12 residues. The V gene lost 4 bases and the J gene lost 5 bases, with 12 bases spanning the gap. CDR3 DNA sequence: TGTGCCTGGATAGGGGTAAGTAACGAGCAGTACTTC. This gives the protein CAWIGVSNEQYF.

The chain uses TRBV19 and TRBJ1-1; tentative D call: TRBD1 (6 bases). V was trimmed by 6 bases and J by 3 bases, leaving 14 bases between them. The CDR3 has 14 residues. CDR1 is LNHDA, CDR2 SQIVND, per germline (reference sequence). The CDR3 here is CASSSRGGDTEAFF. CDR3 nucleotides: TGTGCCAGTAGCTCGCGGGGGGGCGACACTGAAGCTTTCTTT.

In this sample, this clone turned up a few times. V gene TRBV5-4 combines with J gene TRBJ2-6, with 10 bases that match TRBD2. CDR3 length equals 20 residues. The trim removed 0 bases at V and 4 bases at J, leaving 13 bases unmatched. The germline V gene has CDR1 SGHNT and CDR2 YYREEE (reference sequence). CDR3 DNA sequence: TGTGCCAGCAGCTTGGGAGGGGCTAGCGGGAGTTTGATGGGGGCCAACGTCCTGACTTTC. It specifies CASSLGGASGSLMGANVLTF. The full variable domain, rest sourced from reference TRBV5-4 and TRBJ2-6, is ETGVTQSPTHLIKTRGQQVTLRCSSQSGHNTVSWYQQALGQGPQFIFQYYREEENGRGNFPPRFSGLQFPNYSSELNVNALELDDSALYLCASSLGGASGSLMGANVLTFGAGSRLTVL.

This clone showed up just once. The chain links TRBV15 to TRBJ2-3; D is perhaps TRBD1 (6 bases). V shed 0 bases and J shed 4 bases, with 14 bases lying between them. This CDR3 comprises 16 residues. The germline CDR1 and CDR2 sequences are LNHNV and YYDKDF (reference sequence). The CDR3 loop reads CATSRDPGQQSDTQYF. In nucleotides, the CDR3 is TGTGCCACCAGCAGAGATCCAGGACAGCAATCAGATACGCAGTATTTT.

V usage is TRBV5-1 and J usage is TRBJ1-2; a possible D gene is TRBD1 (5 bases). Trimming removed 0 bases at V and 8 bases at J, with 14 bases between. The CDR3 contains 14 residues. The germline gives CDR1 SGHRS, CDR2 YFSETQ. The CDR3 sequence is CASSLEQGRGGYTF. CDR3 DNA sequence: TGCGCCAGCAGCTTGGAGCAGGGTAGAGGCGGCTACACCTTC.

This chain links TRBV5-4 with TRBJ2-3; a weak D match, TRBD2 (5 bases). V lost 2 bases, J lost 4 bases, and 8 bases lay in between. CDR3 length equals 13 residues. Germline V lookup: CDR1 SGHNT, CDR2 YYREEE (reference sequence). Here the CDR3 DNA reads TGTGCCAGCAGCTTACTAGTCGCAGATACGCAGTATTTT. This sequence encodes CASSLLVADTQYF. The full variable domain, completed using reference TRBV5-4 and TRBJ2-3, is ETGVTQSPTHLIKTRGQQVTLRCSSQSGHNTVSWYQQALGQGPQFIFQYYREEENGRGNFPPRFSGLQFPNYSSELNVNALELDDSALYLCASSLLVADTQYFGPGTRLTVL.

The chain combines TRBV29-1 with TRBJ2-2; tentative D call: TRBD2 (5 bases). Trimming took off 6 bases at V and 6 bases at J, with 14 bases between the two ends. The CDR3 is 13 residues long. The germline V gene has CDR1 SQVTM and CDR2 ANQGSEA. The CDR3 sequence is CSVTFTRSGELFF. CDR3 in DNA: TGCAGCGTCACTTTCACTAGGTCCGGGGAGCTGTTTTTT.

This chain joins TRBV28 and TRBJ1-5; 10 nucleotides align to TRBD1. With V trimmed by 8 bases and J by 5 bases, 6 bases remained unmatched. This CDR3 has 14 residues. Germline loops: CDR1 MDHEN, CDR2 SYDVKM. The CDR3 reads CASVRDRGYQPQHF. In DNA, the CDR3 is TGTGCCAGCGTGAGGGACAGGGGATATCAGCCCCAGCATTTT.

V gene TRBV30 combines with J gene TRBJ2-1, with D perhaps matching TRBD2 (6 bases). Deletions cut 0 bases from V and 10 bases from J, with 13 bases between. Germline CDR1 is GTSNPN and CDR2 is SVGIG (reference sequence). CDR3 length: 13 amino acids. CDR3 sequence reads: CAWSVLTSLEQFF. CDR3 in DNA: TGTGCCTGGAGTGTACTCACTAGCTTAGAGCAGTTCTTC.

The chain carries TRBV25-1 and TRBJ2-1, with 7 positions matching TRBD2. The CDR3 extends over 15 amino acids. Per germline, CDR1 MGHDK and CDR2 SYGVNS. The V segment lost 1 base and the J segment 3 bases; nucleotides outside the gene matches: 3. This CDR3 reads CASSELGGDYNEQFF. CDR3 bases: TGTGCCAGCAGTGAATTGGGGGGGGACTACAATGAGCAGTTCTTC.